Listed below are T cell receptor beta chains from one sample, sequenced in a study of OX40 agonist ivuxolimab in advanced cancers. TCRdb keeps only in-frame clones here, not all; method: immunoSEQ multiplex PCR. The repertoire consists of around 100,000 clones, with about 86% occurring once and the leading ten covering more than 5%. The sample consisted of CD4+ or CD8+ T cells sorted from blood, taken in a trial of the OX40 agonist ivuxolimab. The receptors stem from an adult with an advanced solid tumor such as melanoma, head and neck, liver or kidney cancer. CDR3s include the opening cysteine and the closing phenylalanine or tryptophan. A D gene is named only where the DNA matches it firmly.

v_gene	d_gene	j_gene	CDR3aa
TRBV5-4	NA	TRBJ2-5	CASSAGIGEETQYF
TRBV11-3	NA	TRBJ2-7	CASSLVQVNYEQYF
TRBV5-1	NA	TRBJ2-5	CASSPLPGPQETQYF
TRBV27	NA	TRBJ2-1	CASSSSGNEQFF
TRBV5-1	NA	TRBJ2-1	CASSLGRTEQFF
TRBV7-2	NA	TRBJ2-7	CASSQPDYEQYF
TRBV19	TRBD1	TRBJ2-1	CASSIGTGMGAYNEQFF
TRBV19	NA	TRBJ2-1	CATSANEQFF
TRBV11-2	NA	TRBJ2-5	CASSLESSKGQYF
TRBV7-9	TRBD1	TRBJ1-2	CASSLPGQGGFGYTF
TRBV6-6	TRBD1	TRBJ1-3	CASSLDRALSGNTIYF
TRBV11-2	NA	TRBJ1-1	CASSLVGSNTEAFF
TRBV9	NA	TRBJ2-7	CASSVGSLPYEQYF
TRBV29-1	NA	TRBJ1-4	CSVGGTSGEKLFF
TRBV6-1	TRBD2	TRBJ2-5	CASSVGLGETQYF
TRBV25-1	TRBD1	TRBJ1-2	CASSESDRDGRGYTF